This T cell receptor beta chain was sequenced in a study of CD4 T cells in relation to SARS-CoV-2 and coronaviruses. For this clone: Its antigen remains unknown.

Here immunoSEQ multiplex PCR was the method, and the copy in TCRdb shows in-frame clones only, minus some. The sample includes 20,000 to 25,000 clones, 76% of them seen just once. The unexposed donors gave CD4+ T cells in about 2010-2019, prior to COVID-19. After roughly ten days of culture, CD4+ T cells were isolated. Germline V gene data show CDR1 as SGDLS and CDR2 as YYNGEE. The CDR3 is 16 amino acids. With V trimmed by 1 base and J by 5 bases, 6 bases remained unmatched. The chain combines TRBV9 with TRBJ2-5, with 12 bases aligning to TRBD2. Specimen: CD4+ T cells from PBMCs, cultured in vitro. The sequence derives from a human donor in good health. CDR3 amino acids: CASSVNPTSGSETQYF. The CDR3 bases are TGTGCCAGCAGCGTAAACCCGACTAGCGGGAGTGAGACCCAGTACTTC.